The clone carrying this T cell receptor (beta chain) turned up a few times. Its antigen remains unknown. Through MiXCR, TCRdb re-clonotyped the PCR reads. This table holds 43,000 or so clones, around 15% found once. This entry is derived from a study of metastatic and nonmetastatic thyroid tumors. About the research overall: The comparison covered peripheral blood and tumor or nodule tissue in malignant and benign thyroid patients.

Study-level findings and limits: Across blood and tumor, TCR beta diversity in malignant thyroid tumors was reportedly significantly higher than in benign nodules.

Thyroid surgery took place with no prior treatment in any patient. The material sequenced was blood. The clonotype originates from a female donor with papillary thyroid cancer or a benign thyroid nodule (not recorded which). Some clones in this sample may be carry-over from other donors' samples.

CDR3 bases: TGTGCCACCAGTGATGAGCGGGGGGGCTGGAATCAGTACTTC. Its translation: CATSDERGGWNQYF. This sequence joins TRBV24-1 and TRBJ2-7; 10 nucleotides agree with TRBD2. CDR3 length: 14 residues. V trimming: 3 bases; J trimming: 10 bases; junction bases outside the gene matches: 8. Looked up from germline, CDR1 is KGHDR and CDR2 is SFDVKD.